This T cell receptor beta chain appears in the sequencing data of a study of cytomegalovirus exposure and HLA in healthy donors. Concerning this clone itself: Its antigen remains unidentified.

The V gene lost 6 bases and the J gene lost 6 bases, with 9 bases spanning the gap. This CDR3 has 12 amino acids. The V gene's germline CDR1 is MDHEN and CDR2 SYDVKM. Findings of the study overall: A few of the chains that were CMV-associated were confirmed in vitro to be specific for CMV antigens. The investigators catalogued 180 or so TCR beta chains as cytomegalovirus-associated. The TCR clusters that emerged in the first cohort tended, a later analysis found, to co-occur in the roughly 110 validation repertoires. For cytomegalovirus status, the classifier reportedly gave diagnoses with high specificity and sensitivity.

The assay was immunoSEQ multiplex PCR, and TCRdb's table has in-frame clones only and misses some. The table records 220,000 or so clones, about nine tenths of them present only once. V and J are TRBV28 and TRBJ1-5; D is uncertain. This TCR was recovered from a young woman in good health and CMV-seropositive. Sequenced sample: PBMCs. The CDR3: CASRPEVQPQHF. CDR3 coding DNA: TGTGCCAGCAGGCCAGAGGTTCAGCCCCAGCATTTT. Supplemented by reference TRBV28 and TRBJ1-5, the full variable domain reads DVKVTQSSRYLVKRTGEKVFLECVQDMDHENMFWYRQDPGLGLRLIYFSYDVKMKEKGDIPEGYSVSREKKERFSLILESASTNQTSMYLCASRPEVQPQHFGDGTRLSIL.